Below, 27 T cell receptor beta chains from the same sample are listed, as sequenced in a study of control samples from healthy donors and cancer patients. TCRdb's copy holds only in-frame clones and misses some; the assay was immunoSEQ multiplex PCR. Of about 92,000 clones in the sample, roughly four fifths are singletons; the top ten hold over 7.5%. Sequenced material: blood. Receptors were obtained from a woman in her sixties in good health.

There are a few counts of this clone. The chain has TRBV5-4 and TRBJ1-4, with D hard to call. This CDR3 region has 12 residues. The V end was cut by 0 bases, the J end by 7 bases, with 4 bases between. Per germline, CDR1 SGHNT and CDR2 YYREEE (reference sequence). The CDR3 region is CASSLVGEKLFF. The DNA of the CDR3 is TGTGCCAGCAGCTTGGTCGGTGAAAAACTGTTTTTT.

CDR3 in DNA: TGTGCCAGCAGTTCGCAGGCCGCGGGGGGGGTAGAAAAACTGTTTTTT. Translated, it gives CASSSQAAGGVEKLFF. This chain uses TRBV28 with TRBJ1-4; tentatively, D is TRBD1 (5 bases). Germline V lookup: CDR1 MDHEN, CDR2 SYDVKM. CDR3 length: 16 amino acids. Between the trimmed V and J ends, which lost 4 bases and 8 bases, there was a span of 20 bases.

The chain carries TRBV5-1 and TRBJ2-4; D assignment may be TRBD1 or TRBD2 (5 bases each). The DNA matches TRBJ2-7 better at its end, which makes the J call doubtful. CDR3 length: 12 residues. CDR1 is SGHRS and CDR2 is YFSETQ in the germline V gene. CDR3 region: CASSPGTAEQYF. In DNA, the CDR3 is TGCGCCAGCAGCCCGGGGACCGCCGAGCAGTACTTC.

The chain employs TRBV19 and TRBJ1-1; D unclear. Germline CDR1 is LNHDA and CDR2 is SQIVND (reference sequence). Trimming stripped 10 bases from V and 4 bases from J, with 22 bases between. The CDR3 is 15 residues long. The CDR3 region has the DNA TGTGCCACCCGAGGAGAGCGCCTGTTAGCCACTGAAGCTTTCTTT. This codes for CATRGERLLATEAFF.

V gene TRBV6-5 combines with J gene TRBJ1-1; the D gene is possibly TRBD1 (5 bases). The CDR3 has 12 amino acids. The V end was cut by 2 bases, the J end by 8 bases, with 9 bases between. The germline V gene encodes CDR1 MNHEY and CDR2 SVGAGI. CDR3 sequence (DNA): TGTGCCAGCAGTTACCCTCCAGGGGAAGCTTTCTTT. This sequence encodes CASSYPPGEAFF.

The CDR3 DNA reads TGTGCCAGCAGCTTAGATCCATCCGGAGGTGTATATGGCTACACCTTC. This sequence encodes CASSLDPSGGVYGYTF. V usage is TRBV7-9 and J usage is TRBJ1-2; D unclear. The CDR3 spans 16 residues. Trimming took 1 base from V and 5 from J, leaving 17 bases between them. The V gene's germline CDR1 is SEHNR and CDR2 FQNEAQ (reference sequence).

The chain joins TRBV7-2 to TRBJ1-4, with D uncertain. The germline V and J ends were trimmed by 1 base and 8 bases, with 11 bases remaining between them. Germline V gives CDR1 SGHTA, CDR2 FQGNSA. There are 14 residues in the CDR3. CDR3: CASSLGAGGEKLFF. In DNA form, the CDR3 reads TGTGCCAGCAGCTTAGGAGCCGGCGGGGAAAAACTGTTTTTT. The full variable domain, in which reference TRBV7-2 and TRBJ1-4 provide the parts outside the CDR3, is GAGVSQSPSNKVTEKGKDVELRCDPISGHTALYWYRQSLGQGLEFLIYFQGNSAPDKSGLPSDRFSAERTGGSVSTLTIQRTQQEDSAVYLCASSLGAGGEKLFFGSGTQLSVL.

CDR3 in amino acids: CSVAPGSGGNQPQHF. The CDR3 DNA sequence: TGCAGCGTTGCCCCAGGGAGTGGGGGCAATCAGCCCCAGCATTTT. The chain joins TRBV29-1 to TRBJ1-5; possibly TRBD1 for D (5 bases). The CDR3 is made up of 15 amino acids. The germline V gene encodes CDR1 SQVTM and CDR2 ANQGSEA. The germline V and J ends were trimmed by 4 bases and 2 bases, with 15 bases remaining between them.

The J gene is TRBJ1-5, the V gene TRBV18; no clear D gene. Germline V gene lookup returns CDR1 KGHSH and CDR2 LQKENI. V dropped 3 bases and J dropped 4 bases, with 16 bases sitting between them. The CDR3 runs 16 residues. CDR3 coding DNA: TGTGCCAGCTCACCCCGCGGGGAAGCTAGGAATCAGCCCCAGCATTTT. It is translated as CASSPRGEARNQPQHF.

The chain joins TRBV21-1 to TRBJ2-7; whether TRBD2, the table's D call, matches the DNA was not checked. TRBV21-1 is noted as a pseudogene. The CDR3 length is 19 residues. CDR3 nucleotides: TGTGCCAGCAGCAAAGAGTGGTCTAGCGGGGGGGACGAATCCTACGAGCAGTACTTC. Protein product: CASSKEWSSGGDESYEQYF.

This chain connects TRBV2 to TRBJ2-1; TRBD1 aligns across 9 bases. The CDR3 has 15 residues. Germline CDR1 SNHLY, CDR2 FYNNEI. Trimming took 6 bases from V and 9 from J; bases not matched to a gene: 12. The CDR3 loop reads CASSQKGLTGGEQFF. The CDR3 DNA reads TGTGCCAGCAGCCAGAAGGGTCTGACAGGGGGTGAGCAGTTCTTC.

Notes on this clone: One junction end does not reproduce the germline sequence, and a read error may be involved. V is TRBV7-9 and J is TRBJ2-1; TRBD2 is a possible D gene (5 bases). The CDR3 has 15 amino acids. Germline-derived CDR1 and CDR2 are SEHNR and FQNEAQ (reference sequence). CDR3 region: CASSLALSSYNEQFF. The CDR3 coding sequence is TGTGCCAGCAGTTTAGCGCTAAGCTCCTACAATGAGCAGTTCTTC.

The CDR3 loop is CASRGGWGTEAFF. CDR3 bases: TGTGCCAGCAGGGGGGGGTGGGGCACTGAAGCTTTCTTT. The V and J genes are TRBV27 and TRBJ1-1; tentatively, D is TRBD1 (5 bases). The CDR3 covers 13 residues. Germline V gives CDR1 MNHEY, CDR2 SMNVEV (reference sequence). V shed 6 bases and J shed 4 bases, with 12 bases lying between them.

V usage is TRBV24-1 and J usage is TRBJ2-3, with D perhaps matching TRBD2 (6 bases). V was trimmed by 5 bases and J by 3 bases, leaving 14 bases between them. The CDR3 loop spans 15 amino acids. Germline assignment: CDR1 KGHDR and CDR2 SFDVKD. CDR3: CATSVGGDATDTQYF. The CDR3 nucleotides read TGTGCCACCAGTGTAGGAGGGGATGCGACAGATACGCAGTATTTT.

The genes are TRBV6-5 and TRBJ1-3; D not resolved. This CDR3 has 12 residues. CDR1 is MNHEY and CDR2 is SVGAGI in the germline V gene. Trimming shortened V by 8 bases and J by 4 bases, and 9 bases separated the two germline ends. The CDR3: CASSVSGNTIYF. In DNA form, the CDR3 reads TGTGCCAGCTCGGTTTCCGGAAACACCATATATTTT.

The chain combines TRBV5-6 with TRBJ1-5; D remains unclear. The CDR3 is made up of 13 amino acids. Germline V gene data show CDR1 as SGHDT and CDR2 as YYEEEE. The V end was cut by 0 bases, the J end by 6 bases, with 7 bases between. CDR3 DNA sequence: TGTGCCAGCAGCTTGGGGGAGGGTCAGCCCCAGCATTTT. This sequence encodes CASSLGEGQPQHF.

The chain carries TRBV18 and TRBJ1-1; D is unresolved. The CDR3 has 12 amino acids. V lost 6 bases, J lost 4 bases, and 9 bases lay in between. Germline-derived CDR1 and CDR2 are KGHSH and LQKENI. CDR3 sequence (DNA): TGTGCCAGCTCCTCGCAGCGCACTGAAGCTTTCTTT. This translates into CASSSQRTEAFF.

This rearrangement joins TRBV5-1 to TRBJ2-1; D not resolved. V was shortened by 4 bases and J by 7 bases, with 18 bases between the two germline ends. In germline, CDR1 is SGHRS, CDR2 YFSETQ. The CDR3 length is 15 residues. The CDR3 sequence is CASSGGAKNENEQFF. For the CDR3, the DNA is TGCGCCAGCAGCGGCGGTGCTAAAAACGAGAATGAGCAGTTCTTC.

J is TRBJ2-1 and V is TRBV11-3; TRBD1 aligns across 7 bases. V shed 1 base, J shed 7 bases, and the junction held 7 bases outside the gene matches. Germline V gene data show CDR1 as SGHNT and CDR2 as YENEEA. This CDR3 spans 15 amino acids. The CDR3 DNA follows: TGTGCCAGCAGCTTAGGGGCAGGGGGTAAGAATGAGCAGTTCTTC. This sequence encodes CASSLGAGGKNEQFF. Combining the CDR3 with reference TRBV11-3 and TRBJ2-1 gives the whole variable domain EAGVVQSPRYKIIEKKQPVAFWCNPISGHNTLYWYLQNLGQGPELLIRYENEEAVDDSQLPKDRFSAERLKGVDSTLKIQPAELGDSAVYLCASSLGAGGKNEQFFGPGTRLTVL.

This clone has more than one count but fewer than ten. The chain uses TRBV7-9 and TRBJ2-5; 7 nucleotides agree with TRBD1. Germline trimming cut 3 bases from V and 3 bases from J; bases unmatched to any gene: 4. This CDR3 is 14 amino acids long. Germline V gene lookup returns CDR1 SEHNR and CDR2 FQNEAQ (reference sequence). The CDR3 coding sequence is TGTGCCAGCAGCTTGCGACAGGGAAAAGAGACCCAGTACTTC. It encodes CASSLRQGKETQYF.

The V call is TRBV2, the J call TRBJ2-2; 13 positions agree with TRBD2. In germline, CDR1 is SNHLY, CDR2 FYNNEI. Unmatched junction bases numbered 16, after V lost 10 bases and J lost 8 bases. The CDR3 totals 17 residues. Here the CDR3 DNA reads TGTGCCATCCATCTCAGGGGGACTAGCGGGATAAGAGGGGAGCTGTTTTTT. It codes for CAIHLRGTSGIRGELFF.

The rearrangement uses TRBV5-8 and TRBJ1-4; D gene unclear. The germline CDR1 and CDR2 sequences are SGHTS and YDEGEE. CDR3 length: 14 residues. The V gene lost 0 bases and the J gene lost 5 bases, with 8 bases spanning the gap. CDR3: CASSLGTGNEKLFF. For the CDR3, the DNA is TGTGCCAGCAGCTTGGGGACGGGGAATGAAAAACTGTTTTTT.

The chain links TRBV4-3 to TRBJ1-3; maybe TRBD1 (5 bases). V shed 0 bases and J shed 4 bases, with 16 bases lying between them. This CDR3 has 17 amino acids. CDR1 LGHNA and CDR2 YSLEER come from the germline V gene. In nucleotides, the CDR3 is TGCGCCAGCAGCCAAGATAACCAAGGGGCGCGGGGAAACACCATATATTTT. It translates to CASSQDNQGARGNTIYF.

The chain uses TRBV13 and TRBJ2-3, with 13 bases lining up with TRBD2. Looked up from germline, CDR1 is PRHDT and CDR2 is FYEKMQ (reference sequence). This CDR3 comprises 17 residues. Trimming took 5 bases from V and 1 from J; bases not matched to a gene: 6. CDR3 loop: CASSRSGLAGGTDTQYF. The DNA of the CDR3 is TGTGCCAGCAGCCGGTCCGGACTAGCGGGGGGCACAGATACGCAGTATTTT. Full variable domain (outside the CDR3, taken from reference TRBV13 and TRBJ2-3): AAGVIQSPRHLIKEKRETATLKCYPIPRHDTVYWYQQGPGQDPQFLISFYEKMQSDKGSIPDRFSAQQFSDYHSELNMSSLELGDSALYFCASSRSGLAGGTDTQYFGPGTRLTVL.

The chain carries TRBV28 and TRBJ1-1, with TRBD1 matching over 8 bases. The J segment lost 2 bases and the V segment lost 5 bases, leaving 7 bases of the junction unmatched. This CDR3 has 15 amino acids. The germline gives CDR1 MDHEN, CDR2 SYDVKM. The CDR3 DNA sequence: TGTGCCAGCAGTCCATGGACAGGGAGAAACACTGAAGCTTTCTTT. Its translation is CASSPWTGRNTEAFF. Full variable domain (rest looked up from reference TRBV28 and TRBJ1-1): DVKVTQSSRYLVKRTGEKVFLECVQDMDHENMFWYRQDPGLGLRLIYFSYDVKMKEKGDIPEGYSVSREKKERFSLILESASTNQTSMYLCASSPWTGRNTEAFFGQGTRLTVV.

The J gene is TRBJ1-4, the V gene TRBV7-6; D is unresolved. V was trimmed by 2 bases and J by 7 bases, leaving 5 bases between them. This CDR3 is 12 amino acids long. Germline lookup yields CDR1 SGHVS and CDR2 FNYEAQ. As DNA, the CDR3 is TGTGCCAGCAGCTTACACGGTGAAAAACTGTTTTTT. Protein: CASSLHGEKLFF.

The CDR3 nucleotides are TGTGCCACCGGCGGAGACACAGATACGCAGTATTTT. Its protein product is CATGGDTDTQYF. J is TRBJ2-3 and V is TRBV24-1, with no clear D. CDR3 length: 12 amino acids. Germline values: CDR1 KGHDR, CDR2 SFDVKD. Trimming cost V 9 bases and J 2 bases, with 8 bases left between them.